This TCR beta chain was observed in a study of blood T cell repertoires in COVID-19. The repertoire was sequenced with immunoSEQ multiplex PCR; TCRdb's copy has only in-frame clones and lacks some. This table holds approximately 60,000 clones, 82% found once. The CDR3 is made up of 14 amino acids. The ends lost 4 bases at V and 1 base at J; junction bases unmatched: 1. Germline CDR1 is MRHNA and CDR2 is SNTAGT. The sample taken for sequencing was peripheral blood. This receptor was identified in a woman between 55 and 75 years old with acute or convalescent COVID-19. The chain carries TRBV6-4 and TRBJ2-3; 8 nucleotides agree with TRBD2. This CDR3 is CASSVGGGTDTQYF. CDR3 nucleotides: TGTGCCAGCAGTGTCGGGGGGGGCACAGATACGCAGTATTTT.